This entry lists 20 T cell receptor beta chains sequenced from one sample in a study of OX40 agonist ivuxolimab in advanced cancers. Some clones are missing from TCRdb's copy, which holds only in-frame ones; the method was immunoSEQ multiplex PCR. The sample lists 60,000 or so clones; 85% to 90% were seen once. The specimen was CD4+ or CD8+ T cells sorted from blood, collected in a trial of the OX40 agonist ivuxolimab. These receptors came from an adult with an advanced solid tumor such as melanoma, head and neck, liver or kidney cancer.

This clone was detected only once. This chain uses TRBV27 with TRBJ2-3; TRBD2 matches 8 bases. Looked up from germline, CDR1 is MNHEY and CDR2 is SMNVEV (reference sequence). The V segment lost 3 bases and the J segment 5 bases; nucleotides outside the gene matches: 4. The length of the CDR3 is 14 residues. This chain's CDR3 is CASSLSGRGDTQYF. Here the CDR3 DNA reads TGTGCCAGCAGTTTGAGCGGGAGAGGAGATACGCAGTATTTT.

DNA of the CDR3: TGTGCCAGCAGCTTGCCGGGACTAGCGGGGACCAGTGAGCAGTTCTTC. It yields the protein CASSLPGLAGTSEQFF. The V call is TRBV5-4, the J call TRBJ2-1, with 13 bases aligning to TRBD2. Germline loops: CDR1 SGHNT, CDR2 YYREEE (reference sequence). The CDR3 extends over 16 amino acids. With V trimmed by 1 base and J by 9 bases, 7 bases remained unmatched.

In this sample, this clone turned up a few times. The gene calls are TRBV27 and TRBJ1-2, with 8 positions matching TRBD1. The CDR3 is made up of 16 amino acids. Losses at the gene ends were 8 bases for V and 8 bases for J; bases not matched to a gene: 19. CDR1 is MNHEY, CDR2 SMNVEV, per germline (reference sequence). The CDR3 bases are TGTGCCAGCCGGACCCAGGGGGCTGGGAAACTATTAGGCTACACCTTC. Its translation: CASRTQGAGKLLGYTF.

The chain links TRBV5-8 to TRBJ1-2; no clear D gene. CDR1 and CDR2 from the germline V gene are SGHTS and YDEGEE. V shed 4 bases and J shed 7 bases, with 14 bases lying between them. The CDR3 loop spans 13 amino acids. The CDR3 bases are TGTGCCAGCAGCCCTCGGCGGGTGGGTGGCTACACCTTC. Its protein is CASSPRRVGGYTF. Based on the CDR3 plus reference TRBV5-8 and TRBJ1-2, the full variable domain is EAGVTQSPTHLIKTRGQQATLRCSPISGHTSVYWYQQALGLGLQFLLWYDEGEERNRGNFPPRFSGRQFPNYSSELNVNALELEDSALYLCASSPRRVGGYTFGSGTRLTVV.

This sequence joins TRBV5-5 and TRBJ1-2; TRBD1 agrees at 9 bases. With 0 bases clipped from V and 5 bases from J, the junction kept 8 bases outside the gene matches. Germline CDR1 SGHKS, CDR2 YYEKEE (reference sequence). This CDR3 has 16 residues. For the CDR3, the DNA is TGTGCCAGCAGCTTGGTCGCCGGGACAGGGAAATATGGCTACACCTTC. Translation gives CASSLVAGTGKYGYTF.

Worth noting for this clone: Other DNA sequences in this specimen translate into the identical CDR3. The V gene is TRBV28, the J gene TRBJ2-5, with D unclear. The CDR3 runs 11 residues. CDR1 is MDHEN and CDR2 is SYDVKM in the germline V gene. V dropped 3 bases and J dropped 5 bases, with 4 bases sitting between them. The CDR3 reads CASSFKETQYF. CDR3 nucleotide sequence: TGTGCCAGCAGTTTCAAGGAGACCCAGTACTTC. The entire variable domain, with the rest obtained from reference TRBV28 and TRBJ2-5, is as follows: DVKVTQSSRYLVKRTGEKVFLECVQDMDHENMFWYRQDPGLGLRLIYFSYDVKMKEKGDIPEGYSVSREKKERFSLILESASTNQTSMYLCASSFKETQYFGPGTRLLVL.

CDR3 sequence reads: CATSRAPGTEAFF. CDR3 nucleotide sequence: TGTGCCACCAGCAGAGCTCCAGGTACTGAAGCTTTCTTT. The V and J genes are TRBV15 and TRBJ1-1; D gene unclear. Germline CDR1 LNHNV, CDR2 YYDKDF (reference sequence). This CDR3 spans 13 amino acids. Trimming left V 1 base short and J 5 bases short, with 8 bases between.

This clone was seen a handful of times. The CDR3 is CASSQETQYF. In DNA form, the CDR3 reads TGTGCCAGCAGCCAGGAGACCCAGTACTTC. The chain is built from TRBV14 and TRBJ2-5, with D uncertain. In germline, CDR1 is SGHDN, CDR2 FVKESK. CDR3 length: 10 amino acids. Trimming left V 3 bases short and J 5 bases short, with 1 base between.

The V and J genes are TRBV28 and TRBJ2-5, with 8 bases that match TRBD1. Germline CDR1 MDHEN, CDR2 SYDVKM. This CDR3 contains 15 residues. The junction had 7 bases not matched to a gene; V was cut back by 3 bases and J by 4 bases. The CDR3 reads CASSFLTGGRETQYF. Here the CDR3 DNA reads TGTGCCAGCAGTTTTCTTACAGGGGGACGAGAGACCCAGTACTTC.

V gene TRBV5-5 combines with J gene TRBJ1-2; perhaps TRBD1 as D (6 bases). This CDR3 region has 16 residues. V lost 4 bases and J lost 4, with 20 bases in between. Germline values: CDR1 SGHKS, CDR2 YYEKEE (reference sequence). CDR3 coding DNA: TGTGCCAGCAGCCTTACGACGGACAGTATCGGCTATGGCTACACCTTC. This encodes CASSLTTDSIGYGYTF.

The genes are TRBV7-9 and TRBJ2-3, with D unclear. V lost 8 bases to trimming and J lost 1 base, with 10 bases between them. The germline V gene encodes CDR1 SEHNR and CDR2 FQNEAQ (reference sequence). CDR3 size: 13 residues. The CDR3 protein is CASLKSGTDTQYF. CDR3 coding DNA: TGTGCCAGCCTAAAGTCTGGCACAGATACGCAGTATTTT.

The V and J genes are TRBV6-1 and TRBJ2-7, with TRBD2 matching over 10 bases. Losses at the gene ends were 6 bases for V and 3 bases for J; bases not matched to a gene: 5. The V gene's germline CDR1 is MNHNS and CDR2 SASEGT. The length of the CDR3 is 14 residues. In DNA form, the CDR3 reads TGTGCCAGCAGATTTGGACTAGCGGACTACGAGCAGTACTTC. Encoded protein: CASRFGLADYEQYF.

V gene TRBV28 combines with J gene TRBJ2-7; D is perhaps TRBD1 (6 bases). The CDR3 is 14 amino acids. Per germline, CDR1 MDHEN and CDR2 SYDVKM. V lost 5 bases, J lost 6 bases, and 17 bases lay in between. Here the CDR3 DNA reads TGTGCCAGCAGTCCTCCCGGGACATTAAGCGAGCAGTACTTC. Translating gives CASSPPGTLSEQYF.

The rearrangement joins TRBV25-1 to TRBJ2-1; no definite D call. This CDR3 has 17 amino acids. Germline lookup yields CDR1 MGHDK and CDR2 SYGVNS. Trimming pared 4 bases from V and 0 bases from J, leaving 16 bases between. The CDR3 DNA reads TGTGCCAGCAGTGCCTCCCCAGGTACGAGCTCCTACAATGAGCAGTTCTTC. Translation gives CASSASPGTSSYNEQFF.

Only a few counts were recorded for this clone. The gene calls are TRBV2 and TRBJ1-5, with D unresolved. The CDR3 is 13 residues long. V was cut by 6 bases and J by 6 bases, with 12 bases left in between. CDR1 is SNHLY and CDR2 is FYNNEI in the germline V gene. The CDR3 sequence: CASSILEGQPQHF. CDR3 coding DNA: TGTGCCAGCAGCATTTTAGAGGGTCAGCCCCAGCATTTT.

The chain is built from TRBV25-1 and TRBJ2-1; D could derive from TRBD1 or TRBD2 (7 bases each). CDR1 and CDR2 from the germline V gene are MGHDK and SYGVNS. V was pared by 8 bases and J by 8 bases, with 16 bases between. This CDR3 region has 13 residues. Here the CDR3 reads CASGRAGGDEQFF. For the CDR3, the DNA is TGTGCCAGCGGGCGGGCAGGGGGGGATGAGCAGTTCTTC. The full variable domain, rest sourced from reference TRBV25-1 and TRBJ2-1, is EADIYQTPRYLVIGTGKKITLECSQTMGHDKMYWYQQDPGMELHLIHYSYGVNSTEKGDLSSESTVSRIRTEHFPLTLESARPSHTSQYLCASGRAGGDEQFFGPGTRLTVL.

V gene TRBV28 combines with J gene TRBJ2-1; the match to TRBD2 covers 9 bases. Trimming cost V 8 bases and J 4 bases; bases outside gene matches: 6. Germline V gene lookup returns CDR1 MDHEN and CDR2 SYDVKM. CDR3 length: 14 residues. The CDR3 bases are TGTGCCAGCCGTAGCGGGAGACAATACAATGAGCAGTTCTTC. It translates to CASRSGRQYNEQFF.

Only one count was recorded for this clone. The J gene is TRBJ2-4, the V gene TRBV28; 11 positions match TRBD1. V lost 4 bases and J lost 1; bases outside the gene matches: 9. Per the germline V gene, CDR1 is MDHEN and CDR2 is SYDVKM. This CDR3 spans 18 amino acids. The CDR3 DNA follows: TGTGCCAGCAGTTCGACCTGGACAGGGGGCATTGCCAAAAACATTCAGTACTTC. Translating gives CASSSTWTGGIAKNIQYF.

This chain uses TRBV29-1 with TRBJ2-7; 8 bases map to TRBD1. CDR1 is SQVTM and CDR2 is ANQGSEA in the germline V gene. The CDR3 covers 14 residues. The junction had 5 bases not matched to a gene; V was cut back by 4 bases and J by 0 bases. The CDR3 protein is CSVGPQGGSYEQYF. CDR3 DNA: TGCAGCGTTGGTCCACAGGGGGGCTCCTACGAGCAGTACTTC.

V and J are TRBV11-1 and TRBJ2-7, with D hard to call. CDR3 length: 12 residues. V was pared by 3 bases and J by 3 bases, with 6 bases between. The germline CDR1 and CDR2 sequences are SGHAT and FQDESV (reference sequence). CDR3 sequence: CASSFTGYEQYF. In nucleotides, the CDR3 is TGTGCCAGCAGCTTCACGGGCTACGAGCAGTACTTC.